What follows is one T cell receptor (beta chain) and its context. Data came from immunoSEQ multiplex PCR; TCRdb stores just in-frame clones and leaves some out. The data hold some 40,000 clones, with around 90% observed a single time. This sample was included in a study of OX40 agonist ivuxolimab in advanced cancers. The CDR3 runs 15 residues. Germline V gives CDR1 MDHEN, CDR2 SYDVKM. The V and J ends lost 5 bases and 0 bases respectively, with 14 bases between them. The sequence derives from an adult with an advanced solid tumor such as melanoma, head and neck, liver or kidney cancer. Sample: CD4+ or CD8+ T cells sorted from blood, taken in a trial of the OX40 agonist ivuxolimab. This sequence joins TRBV28 and TRBJ2-7; D may be TRBD2 (5 bases). The CDR3 loop is CASSPWGGSSYEQYF. The CDR3 region has the DNA TGTGCCAGCAGTCCGTGGGGTGGGAGCTCCTACGAGCAGTACTTC.